Following are 3 T cell receptor beta chains from one sample sequenced in a study of cytomegalovirus exposure and HLA in healthy donors. The study ran its PCR with 60 Vbeta and 13 Jbeta primers. Some clones are missing from TCRdb's copy, which holds only in-frame ones; the method was immunoSEQ multiplex PCR. The sample has 110,000 to 150,000 clones, about 80% seen once. The sequenced sample consisted of PBMCs. The origin of the receptors is a woman in her thirties in good health and CMV-seronegative.

V gene TRBV27 combines with J gene TRBJ2-7; D possibly corresponds to TRBD1 (6 bases). The CDR3 length is 16 residues. Trimming left V 2 bases short and J 0 bases short, with 14 bases between. The germline CDR1 and CDR2 sequences are MNHEY and SMNVEV (reference sequence). CDR3 sequence: CASSLAVGTSSYEQYF. In nucleotides, the CDR3 is TGTGCCAGCAGTTTAGCGGTTGGGACAAGCTCCTACGAGCAGTACTTC.

The rearrangement links TRBV6-1 to TRBJ1-1; D is uncertain. V was shortened by 3 bases and J by 11 bases, with 10 bases between the two germline ends. Germline V gives CDR1 MNHNS, CDR2 SASEGT. CDR3 length: 11 amino acids. The CDR3 spells CASSEAGGAFF. The CDR3 bases are TGTGCCAGCAGTGAGGCGGGAGGTGCTTTCTTT.

This chain joins TRBV7-6 and TRBJ2-2; D remains unclear. The CDR3 loop spans 13 amino acids. V was cut by 5 bases and J by 2 bases, with 6 bases left in between. Germline-derived CDR1 and CDR2 are SGHVS and FNYEAQ. CDR3: CASSQQNTGELFF. CDR3 coding DNA: TGTGCCAGCAGCCAACAAAACACCGGGGAGCTGTTTTTT. The variable domain in full, completed from reference TRBV7-6 and TRBJ2-2, reads GAGVSQSPRYKVTKRGQDVALRCDPISGHVSLYWYRQALGQGPEFLTYFNYEAQQDKSGLPNDRFSAERPEGSISTLTIQRTEQRDSAMYRCASSQQNTGELFFGEGSRLTVL.